The 18 T cell receptor beta chains below come from one sample, sequenced in a study of blood T cell repertoires in COVID-19 (TCRdb year 2020). Libraries were constructed by the immunoSEQ multiplex PCR assay. TCRdb mirrors the immuneACCESS table, restricted to in-frame sequences. Some clones are absent from its copies; in checked studies, under half trace to an unresolved V gene, and the reason for the others is unknown. Counted in this sample were about 360,000 clones; about 90% of them appeared once. The ten largest make up approximately 1.9% of the sample. Input material: PBMCs or T cells enriched from blood (not recorded which). All receptors come from a man in his forties or fifties in a cohort exposed to, infected with or recovered from COVID-19 (not recorded which).

This clone has only a few counts. The chain uses TRBV11-2 and TRBJ2-7; 7 bases match TRBD2. After removal of 1 base from V and 1 base from J, the junction contained 10 bases not matched to a gene. CDR3 length equals 17 residues. From germline, CDR1 is SGHAT and CDR2 FQNNGV. CDR3 loop: CASSLGGYGRISYEQYF. For the CDR3, the DNA is TGTGCCAGCAGCTTAGGGGGTTACGGGAGGATATCCTACGAGCAGTACTTC.

The rearrangement joins TRBV7-9 to TRBJ1-4; D call uncertain. Per germline, CDR1 SEHNR and CDR2 FQNEAQ (reference sequence). The CDR3 sequence is 13 residues long. Trimming cost V 5 bases and J 7 bases, with 11 bases left between them. DNA of the CDR3: TGTGCCAGCAGCCCGTCCCTTTCTGAAAAACTGTTTTTT. Translated: CASSPSLSEKLFF.

The chain is built from TRBV7-2 and TRBJ2-3; D might be TRBD1 (6 bases). Germline-derived CDR1 and CDR2 are SGHTA and FQGNSA. This CDR3 is 14 amino acids long. Trimming pared 4 bases from V and 2 bases from J, leaving 10 bases between. The CDR3 reads CASSYWGPTDTQYF. DNA for the CDR3: TGTGCCAGCAGCTATTGGGGGCCCACAGATACGCAGTATTTT.

This rearrangement joins TRBV19 to TRBJ2-1; weak D call: TRBD1 (6 bases). The CDR3 runs 14 residues. Trimming removed 10 bases from V and 0 bases from J, with 13 bases in between. Germline-derived CDR1 and CDR2 are LNHDA and SQIVND (reference sequence). CDR3 region: CATSGVNSYNEQFF. The CDR3 nucleotides read TGTGCCACCTCAGGGGTCAACTCCTACAATGAGCAGTTCTTC.

The rearrangement links TRBV28 to TRBJ2-7, with D perhaps matching TRBD2 (6 bases). Germline V CDR1 and CDR2: MDHEN, SYDVKM. The CDR3 has 14 residues. The ends were cut back, 8 bases at V and 4 bases at J, with 18 bases in the middle. The CDR3 loop is CASSGGWITYEQYF. In DNA form, the CDR3 reads TGTGCCAGCTCTGGGGGGTGGATTACTTACGAGCAGTACTTC.

The chain recombines TRBV4-1 with TRBJ2-7; 8 nucleotides align to TRBD2. In germline, CDR1 is MGHRA, CDR2 YSYEKL. With 1 base clipped from V and 3 bases from J, the junction kept 5 bases outside the gene matches. The CDR3 is 15 residues long. The chain's CDR3 is CASSQVGSGVYEQYF. The CDR3 nucleotides read TGCGCCAGCAGCCAAGTAGGTAGCGGGGTCTACGAGCAGTACTTC.

The chain is built from TRBV9 and TRBJ2-2; D gene ambiguous. Germline CDR1 reads SGDLS; CDR2 reads YYNGEE. This CDR3 is built from 15 residues. V shed 0 bases and J shed 2 bases, with 8 bases lying between them. CDR3 sequence: CASSVDPGNTGELFF. For the CDR3, the DNA is TGTGCCAGCAGCGTAGATCCGGGTAACACCGGGGAGCTGTTTTTT.

This CDR3 reads CAIRGTSGRINNEQFF. CDR3 sequence (DNA): TGTGCCATCAGGGGGACTAGCGGGAGGATCAACAATGAGCAGTTCTTC. The rearrangement links TRBV10-3 to TRBJ2-1; 15 bases agree with TRBD2. Germline CDR1 is ENHRY and CDR2 is SYGVKD. This CDR3 region has 16 residues. The ends lost 6 bases at V and 5 bases at J; junction bases unmatched: 5.

The rearrangement links TRBV18 to TRBJ2-7; 10 bases agree with TRBD2. Germline V gives CDR1 KGHSH, CDR2 LQKENI. CDR3 length: 15 amino acids. The V and J ends lost 3 bases and 5 bases, in that order; junction bases with no gene match: 7. The CDR3 here is CASSPSSGRVHEQYF. As DNA, the CDR3 is TGTGCCAGCTCACCGTCAAGCGGGAGGGTTCACGAGCAGTACTTC.

V gene TRBV10-1 combines with J gene TRBJ2-7; perhaps TRBD2 as D (5 bases). Deletions cut 5 bases from V and 3 bases from J, with 11 bases between. The CDR3 has 13 amino acids. Per germline, CDR1 WNHNN and CDR2 SYGVQD (reference sequence). CDR3 DNA: TGCGCCAGCAGTCGAAGCGGAGGCTACGAGCAGTACTTC. Translating it yields CASSRSGGYEQYF.

The chain links TRBV7-9 to TRBJ2-7; D possibly corresponds to TRBD1 (6 bases). This CDR3 is 16 amino acids long. The V end lost 2 bases, the J end lost 7 bases, and 21 bases lay between the germline ends. Germline CDR1 is SEHNR and CDR2 is FQNEAQ (reference sequence). The chain's CDR3 is CASSLRSHGGRGEQYF. For the CDR3, the DNA is TGTGCCAGCAGCTTAAGGTCTCATGGGGGCCGAGGGGAGCAGTACTTC.

The rearrangement uses TRBV28 and TRBJ1-2, with 9 bases identical to TRBD1. The CDR3 loop spans 18 amino acids. CDR1 and CDR2 from the germline V gene are MDHEN and SYDVKM. J gave up 4 bases and V 4 bases, and 16 bases lay outside the gene matches. This CDR3 is CASSWSRDRDWYGYGYTF. CDR3 DNA: TGTGCCAGCAGTTGGTCCCGGGACAGGGACTGGTACGGCTATGGCTACACCTTC.

The chain links TRBV29-1 to TRBJ2-7; 7 nucleotides align to TRBD1. The CDR3 is 12 amino acids. Germline CDR1 is SQVTM and CDR2 is ANQGSEA. After removal of 6 bases from V and 3 bases from J, the junction contained 5 bases not matched to a gene. CDR3 loop: CSVKTGNYEQYF. Here the CDR3 DNA reads TGCAGCGTGAAGACAGGGAACTACGAGCAGTACTTC.

This chain joins TRBV18 and TRBJ2-5; TRBD1 agrees at 7 bases. The V gene end was trimmed by 3 bases and the J gene end by 4 bases; junction bases not matched to a gene: 5. The CDR3 consists of 14 residues. CDR1 is KGHSH and CDR2 is LQKENI in the germline V gene. CDR3 loop: CASSPPQGRETQYF. The CDR3 DNA reads as TGTGCCAGCTCACCCCCACAGGGGAGAGAGACCCAGTACTTC.

The chain carries TRBV7-9 and TRBJ1-2, with D possibly matching TRBD1 (5 bases). The V gene's germline CDR1 is SEHNR and CDR2 FQNEAQ (reference sequence). Deletions cut 2 bases from V and 1 base from J, with 8 bases between. The CDR3 length is 14 residues. The CDR3 spells CASSLRGNNYGYTF. The CDR3 DNA follows: TGTGCCAGCAGCTTAAGGGGTAATAACTATGGCTACACCTTC.

V gene TRBV4-2 combines with J gene TRBJ1-2; 8 bases align to TRBD1. From germline, CDR1 is LGHNA and CDR2 YNFKEQ. V was clipped by 1 base and J by 0 bases; unmatched bases: 10. The CDR3 has 18 residues. This CDR3 reads CASSQVMTGARANYGYTF. The CDR3 bases are TGTGCCAGCAGCCAAGTGATGACAGGGGCGCGAGCTAACTATGGCTACACCTTC.

V gene TRBV2 combines with J gene TRBJ1-1; tentative D call: TRBD1 (5 bases). Trimming shortened V by 7 bases and J by 4 bases, and 22 bases separated the two germline ends. Germline V gene data show CDR1 as SNHLY and CDR2 as FYNNEI. The CDR3 length is 16 residues. DNA of the CDR3: TGTGCCAGCACATTAAATGGGGCATTCTGGACCACTGAAGCTTTCTTT. Its translation is CASTLNGAFWTTEAFF.

The chain joins TRBV6-5 to TRBJ1-2; D unresolved. Deletions cut 4 bases from V and 1 base from J, with 7 bases between. The CDR3 is made up of 13 amino acids. Germline V gene lookup returns CDR1 MNHEY and CDR2 SVGAGI. CDR3 protein: CASSLGSNYGYTF. DNA for the CDR3: TGTGCCAGCAGTTTGGGCAGTAACTATGGCTACACCTTC.